This TCR beta chain derives from a study of T cell repertoires in cytomegalovirus infection. Study overall: Indications came from public TCR beta signatures; they pointed to CMV infection and to a matching HLA type.

Germline V gene lookup returns CDR1 SGHRS and CDR2 YFSETQ. V was shortened by 0 bases and J by 0 bases, with 18 bases between the two germline ends. The CDR3 extends over 18 amino acids. This clonotype was observed a handful of times. No antigen is known for it. Overall study findings and caveats: HLA-C-restricted TCR beta clonotypes specific for CMV led the ex vivo response. Cumulative frequency (of public TCR beta family members) identified carriers of CMV plus the relevant HLA.

TCRdb passed the reads through MiXCR, listing each CDR3 protein once. The sample includes about 830,000 distinct CDR3 sequences, less than 35% seen only once; the top ten take around 12%. The sequence was obtained from a human donor in good health (CMV status not recorded). Some clones in this sample may be carry-over from other donors' samples. The chain carries TRBV5-1 and TRBJ2-5; the D gene is possibly TRBD1 (5 bases). Sequenced here: cultured CD8+ T cells from PBMCs, sampled from culture after CMV antigen stimulation. CDR3 loop: CASSLERPGHRDQETQYF. The CDR3 DNA reads TGCGCCAGCAGCTTGGAACGCCCAGGACACCGGGACCAAGAGACCCAGTACTTC.